This TCR beta chain was sequenced in a study of control samples from healthy donors and cancer patients. This table comes from immunoSEQ multiplex PCR, and its TCRdb copy is limited to in-frame clones, with some not included. The sample yields about 140,000 clones, about 89% seen once. Germline CDR1 MNHEY, CDR2 SMNVEV (reference sequence). V was pared by 0 bases and J by 1 base, with 12 bases of the junction left unmatched. The CDR3 length is 19 residues. The chain has TRBV27 and TRBJ1-1; 9 nucleotides align to TRBD1. This TCR was recovered from a man between 18 and 35 years old in good health. The sample comprised blood. The CDR3 spells CASSLSADRGYSSNTEAFF. The CDR3 bases are TGTGCCAGCAGTTTATCGGCGGACAGGGGCTATTCTTCGAACACTGAAGCTTTCTTT.